This T cell receptor beta chain was sequenced in a study of blood T cell repertoires in COVID-19. Across the whole study: The United States, Italy and Spain were the sources of the acute and convalescent COVID-19 samples. From T cells, B-cell-depleted T cells, or PBMCs came the material, which was cDNA or gDNA.

Original analysis: The authors estimated nucleated cell counts from reference gene primer amplification. Clones were read by immunoSEQ multiplex PCR, and TCRdb kept only the in-frame ones, dropping some. Clone size and the V and J calls come from that table; the DNA yielded D and trimming. The sample includes hundreds of thousands of clones, roughly 86% of them seen just once. The CDR3 is made up of 13 amino acids. Germline V gene lookup returns CDR1 MRHNA and CDR2 SNTAGT. Trimming took 2 bases from V and 9 from J, leaving 12 bases between them. The sequence came from a man in his 70s with acute or convalescent COVID-19. V gene TRBV6-4 combines with J gene TRBJ2-3; D is possibly TRBD1 (6 bases). Sequencing was carried out using peripheral blood. The CDR3 DNA sequence: TGTGCCAGCAGTGACCATCCTAGGGGGACGCAGTATTTT. Protein: CASSDHPRGTQYF.